Listed here are 13 T cell receptor beta chains from one sample, sequenced in a study of T cells in Graves' hyperthyroidism and ophthalmopathy (dated by TCRdb to about 2019). The library was prepared using multiplex PCR. The sample was run on an Illumina HiSeq 2000. The TCR beta CDR3 regions were amplified from RNA transcripts. The first round of RT-PCR for the TCR CDR3 was performed with the HTBI primer set and the Qiagen OneStep RT-PCR kit. TCRdb handled the public reads itself, with Q25 trimming in fastp and clone calling in MiXCR, and kept productive beta chains. Records with the same CDR3 protein are collapsed into one entry carrying the most frequent genes and DNA. The sample data list under 750,000 distinct CDR3 sequences, and approximately 18% of these were observed just once. The top ten clones comprise 15% to 20% of the sample. The sequenced sample was blood. These receptors were taken from a woman aged 45 to 65 with Graves' hyperthyroidism that later progressed to Graves' ophthalmopathy.

The chain uses TRBV12-3 or TRBV12-4 and TRBJ2-2; possible D gene TRBD1, 5 bases. The CDR3 loop spans 17 amino acids. V shed 7 bases and J shed 5 bases, with 23 bases lying between them. Here the CDR3 reads CASTSDLGRVTTGELFF. The CDR3 DNA follows: TGTGCCAGCACTTCCGACCTGGGCAGGGTTACAACCGGGGAGCTGTTTTTT.

This chain links TRBV4-1 with TRBJ2-3; TRBD1 might be the D (6 bases). The CDR3 extends over 16 amino acids. CDR1 and CDR2 (germline): MGHRA, YSYEKL. Deletions cut 0 bases from V and 1 base from J, with 11 bases between. The chain's CDR3 is CASSQETTGGTDTQYF. In nucleotides, the CDR3 is TGCGCCAGCAGCCAAGAGACGACAGGAGGCACAGATACGCAGTATTTT.

This clonotype was seen at least ten times. The V and J genes are TRBV7-3 and TRBJ2-7; perhaps D is TRBD1 or TRBD2 (6 bases each). Germline V gene lookup returns CDR1 SGHTA and CDR2 FQGTGA. The CDR3 totals 15 residues. The V end was cut by 4 bases, the J end by 6 bases, with 19 bases between. In DNA, the CDR3 is TGTGCCAGCAGCTCAAAGGACAGAAGAGCGGGCGAGCAGTACTTC. Amino acids: CASSSKDRRAGEQYF. Filled out from reference TRBV7-3 and TRBJ2-7, the complete variable domain reads GAGVSQTPSNKVTEKGKYVELRCDPISGHTALYWYRQSLGQGPEFLIYFQGTGAADDSGLPNDRFFAVRPEGSVSTLKIQRTERGDSAVYLCASSSKDRRAGEQYFGPGTRLTVT.

This clonotype appeared a few times. The V gene is TRBV6-2 or TRBV6-3, the J gene TRBJ2-7; weak D call: TRBD1 (6 bases). This CDR3 contains 14 residues. The V end lost 5 bases, the J end lost 3 bases, and 14 bases lay between the germline ends. Germline CDR1 MNHEY, CDR2 SVGEGT. CDR3 sequence: CASSRSQGYYEQYF. The CDR3 DNA reads as TGTGCCAGCAGTCGCTCACAGGGTTACTACGAGCAGTACTTC.

In this sample, this clonotype turned up many times. The chain carries TRBV20-1 and TRBJ2-2, with D possibly TRBD2 on 7 matching bases. The V gene's germline CDR1 is DFQATT and CDR2 SNEGSKA (reference sequence). V was pared by 3 bases and J by 3 bases, with 14 bases between. This CDR3 region has 15 residues. The CDR3 spells CSASRGGLDTGELFF. CDR3 coding DNA: TGCAGTGCTAGTAGGGGGGGCCTTGACACCGGGGAGCTGTTTTTT.

The V and J genes are TRBV29-1 and TRBJ1-1, with D possibly being TRBD1 (5 bases). CDR1 SQVTM and CDR2 ANQGSEA come from the germline V gene. CDR3 size: 15 residues. Trimming removed 0 bases from V and 1 base from J, with 12 bases in between. The CDR3 DNA sequence: TGCAGCGTTGAAGATTGGGCGGGGACGAACACTGAAGCTTTCTTT. Translating gives CSVEDWAGTNTEAFF.

CDR3 loop: CASSFRTNEKLFF. Written as DNA, the CDR3 is TGTGCCAGCAGCTTTCGGACAAATGAAAAACTGTTTTTT. The V and J genes are TRBV7-9 and TRBJ1-4; a weak D match, TRBD1 (5 bases). The length of the CDR3 is 13 residues. CDR1 and CDR2 from the germline V gene are SEHNR and FQNEAQ (reference sequence). The V gene lost 3 bases and the J gene lost 5 bases, with 7 bases spanning the gap. Using reference TRBV7-9 and TRBJ1-4 for the parts outside the CDR3, the full variable domain is DTGVSQNPRHKITKRGQNVTFRCDPISEHNRLYWYRQTLGQGPEFLTYFQNEAQLEKSRLLSDRFSAERPKGSFSTLEIQRTEQGDSAMYLCASSFRTNEKLFFGSGTQLSVL.

This chain connects TRBV14 to TRBJ2-7; a possible D gene is TRBD2 (6 bases). From germline, CDR1 is SGHDN and CDR2 FVKESK. This CDR3 has 15 residues. V lost 6 bases and J lost 1, with 16 bases in between. CDR3 coding DNA: TGTGCCAGCAGTGTATACAGCGGGCCATCCTACGAGCAGTACTTC. The encoded protein is CASSVYSGPSYEQYF.

The rearrangement joins TRBV12-3 or TRBV12-4 to TRBJ1-5; D remains unclear. This CDR3 has 13 residues. Trimming shortened V by 7 bases and J by 6 bases, and 13 bases separated the two germline ends. The CDR3 nucleotides are TGTGCCAGCAAAGGATTAAGTGGTCAGCCCCAGCATTTT. Residues: CASKGLSGQPQHF.

This clonotype was counted only a few times. This chain uses TRBV6-1 with TRBJ1-4; D remains unclear. Trimming pared 5 bases from V and 4 bases from J, leaving 2 bases between. The CDR3 has 11 residues. From germline, CDR1 is MNHNS and CDR2 SASEGT. CDR3 coding DNA: TGTGCCAGCAGTATTAATGAAAAACTGTTTTTT. Translation gives CASSINEKLFF.

This clonotype was picked up many times. This chain connects TRBV12-3 or TRBV12-4 to TRBJ2-7; TRBD2 might be the D (5 bases). Between the trimmed V and J ends, which lost 3 bases and 2 bases, there was a span of 8 bases. The CDR3 runs to 13 residues. The DNA of the CDR3 is TGTGCCAGCAGTTTCGGGGAGACCTACGAGCAGTACTTC. The encoded protein is CASSFGETYEQYF.

At least ten counts were recorded for this clonotype. The V gene is TRBV11-2, the J gene TRBJ1-1; D may be TRBD1 (5 bases). This CDR3 is built from 14 residues. Looked up from germline, CDR1 is SGHAT and CDR2 is FQNNGV. The V end lost 7 bases, the J end lost 0 bases, and 12 bases lay between the germline ends. The CDR3 nucleotides are TGTGCCAGCACCGGAGGGACGGTGAACACTGAAGCTTTCTTT. It codes for CASTGGTVNTEAFF.

The J gene is TRBJ2-1, the V gene TRBV29-1; 10 bases line up with TRBD2. The germline gives CDR1 SQVTM, CDR2 ANQGSEA. The CDR3 has 13 amino acids. The CDR3 spells CSAVAGGGNEQFF. CDR3 DNA: TGCAGTGCGGTAGCGGGGGGAGGGAATGAGCAGTTCTTC.